The rows below give T cell receptor beta chains drawn from one sample of a study of blood T cell repertoires in COVID-19. Method: immunoSEQ multiplex PCR; TCRdb's copy keeps in-frame clones and lacks some. The repertoire holds about 240,000 clones, with approximately 86% as singletons. Sample: peripheral blood. The receptor set was obtained from a man between 60 and 75 years old who had recovered from COVID-19. Both conserved end residues are part of each CDR3. Each record gives: CDR3 DNA, CDR3 protein, clone size, J gene, V gene, D gene. A D gene is named only where the DNA matches it firmly. Expanded clones get a size class; other rows say once, few or many, or leave the size out.

cdr3_nt: TGCAGCGTTGTTGTGTTCGGGACAGGGTTCAATGAGCAGTTCTTC
cdr3_aa: CSVVVFGTGFNEQFF
clone_size: .
j_call: TRBJ2-1
v_call: TRBV29-1
d_call: TRBD1

cdr3_nt: TGTGCCAGCAGCCAGACAGCGGGGCAGCCCCAGCATTTT
cdr3_aa: CASSQTAGQPQHF
clone_size: few
j_call: TRBJ1-5
v_call: TRBV11-2
d_call: .

cdr3_nt: TGTGCCTCCCTCCGGGGGAGAACAGATACGCAGTATTTT
cdr3_aa: CASLRGRTDTQYF
clone_size: .
j_call: TRBJ2-3
v_call: TRBV30
d_call: .

cdr3_nt: TGTGCCAGCAGCCCCCAGACATCCTCTGGAAACACCATATATTTT
cdr3_aa: CASSPQTSSGNTIYF
clone_size: .
j_call: TRBJ1-3
v_call: TRBV9
d_call: .

cdr3_nt: TGTGCCACCAGGGATCCTAATTTGGACAATGAGCAGTTCTTC
cdr3_aa: CATRDPNLDNEQFF
clone_size: once
j_call: TRBJ2-1
v_call: TRBV24-1
d_call: .

cdr3_nt: TGTGCCAGCAGCTTGGGGGGTCAGGGTTTAAACGAGCAGTACTTC
cdr3_aa: CASSLGGQGLNEQYF
clone_size: .
j_call: TRBJ2-7
v_call: TRBV5-6
d_call: .

cdr3_nt: TGTGCCACCAGTGATTCCCACTATAATCGGCGGGCAGCCTACGAGCAGTACTTC
cdr3_aa: CATSDSHYNRRAAYEQYF
clone_size: .
j_call: TRBJ2-7
v_call: TRBV24-1
d_call: .

cdr3_nt: TGTGCCAGCAGCTTATACCCCGGTCAGCCCCAGCATTTT
cdr3_aa: CASSLYPGQPQHF
clone_size: .
j_call: TRBJ1-5
v_call: TRBV7-8
d_call: .

cdr3_nt: TGTGCCAGCAGTCCGAGGGGACTTGAAGCTTTCTTT
cdr3_aa: CASSPRGLEAFF
clone_size: .
j_call: TRBJ1-1
v_call: TRBV12-3/TRBV12-4
d_call: .

cdr3_nt: TGTGCCAGCAGTGAACCCTCCCTGGAGGGCACCTATGGCTACACCTTC
cdr3_aa: CASSEPSLEGTYGYTF
clone_size: .
j_call: TRBJ1-2
v_call: TRBV6-1
d_call: .

cdr3_nt: TGTGCCAGCAGCCTCACAGGGTACGGCTACACCTTC
cdr3_aa: CASSLTGYGYTF
clone_size: .
j_call: TRBJ1-2
v_call: TRBV12-3/TRBV12-4
d_call: .

cdr3_nt: TGCAGTGCTATACTAGCCGTTGAGCAGTTCTTC
cdr3_aa: CSAILAVEQFF
clone_size: .
j_call: TRBJ2-1
v_call: TRBV20-1
d_call: .

cdr3_nt: TGTGCCAGCAGCGCCGGAGCAGGGGCCTACAATGAGCAGTTCTTC
cdr3_aa: CASSAGAGAYNEQFF
clone_size: .
j_call: TRBJ2-1
v_call: TRBV9
d_call: .

cdr3_nt: TGCGCCAGCGTACCCGGGACAGGGGGTTCTGGGGCCAACGTCCTGACTTTC
cdr3_aa: CASVPGTGGSGANVLTF
clone_size: .
j_call: TRBJ2-6
v_call: TRBV5-1
d_call: TRBD1

cdr3_nt: TGCGCCAGCAGCCCACGAGGATCGGGGGATGGTGAGCAGTTCTTC
cdr3_aa: CASSPRGSGDGEQFF
clone_size: few
j_call: TRBJ2-1
v_call: TRBV5-1
d_call: .

cdr3_nt: TGCGCCAGCAGCCCCCAACTCCGACAGGGGACTTCTGGAAACACCATATATTTT
cdr3_aa: CASSPQLRQGTSGNTIYF
clone_size: once
j_call: TRBJ1-3
v_call: TRBV5-1
d_call: TRBD1

cdr3_nt: TGTGCCAGCAGCCTATTAGCGGGGGGCCTAGACAATGAGCAGTTCTTC
cdr3_aa: CASSLLAGGLDNEQFF
clone_size: .
j_call: TRBJ2-1
v_call: TRBV7-9
d_call: TRBD2

cdr3_nt: TGTGCCAGCAGCGTAGGGGAGGGCCGCGACATTCAGTACTTC
cdr3_aa: CASSVGEGRDIQYF
clone_size: .
j_call: TRBJ2-4
v_call: TRBV9
d_call: TRBD2

cdr3_nt: TGTGCCACCAGTGATTTGAAGGGGGCCCAAGAGACCCAGTACTTC
cdr3_aa: CATSDLKGAQETQYF
clone_size: .
j_call: TRBJ2-5
v_call: TRBV24-1
d_call: TRBD1

cdr3_nt: TGTGCCACCGCCTCCGGGGGGGCAAACTATGGCTACACCTTC
cdr3_aa: CATASGGANYGYTF
clone_size: .
j_call: TRBJ1-2
v_call: TRBV19
d_call: .

cdr3_nt: TGTGCCAGCAGCAAAGGTACGTACAGGCGGAAGTACACAGATACGCAGTATTTT
cdr3_aa: CASSKGTYRRKYTDTQYF
clone_size: .
j_call: TRBJ2-3
v_call: TRBV21-1
d_call: .

cdr3_nt: TGCGCCAGCAGCCTAAGACAGGGCTTGGGCGGAACTGAAGCTTTCTTT
cdr3_aa: CASSLRQGLGGTEAFF
clone_size: .
j_call: TRBJ1-1
v_call: TRBV5-1
d_call: TRBD1

cdr3_nt: TGTGCCAGCAGCTTGGGAGGGGGCGCGAGTTTTTCGAAAGGCTACACCTTC
cdr3_aa: CASSLGGGASFSKGYTF
clone_size: .
j_call: TRBJ1-2
v_call: TRBV5-4
d_call: TRBD1

cdr3_nt: TGTGCCAGCAGCCTCCCGGGGGGGCGGGATACGCAGTATTTT
cdr3_aa: CASSLPGGRDTQYF
clone_size: .
j_call: TRBJ2-3
v_call: TRBV5-6
d_call: TRBD2

cdr3_nt: TGCGCCAGCAGTGAGACCGCGGGGTACACAGATACGCAGTATTTT
cdr3_aa: CASSETAGYTDTQYF
clone_size: .
j_call: TRBJ2-3
v_call: TRBV10-1
d_call: .

cdr3_nt: TGTGCCTGGACGGGGGTAGAGGGATACGAGCAGTACTTC
cdr3_aa: CAWTGVEGYEQYF
clone_size: .
j_call: TRBJ2-7
v_call: TRBV30
d_call: .

cdr3_nt: TGTGCTAGTGGTTTGGTACCGACAGGGAGTAGGAATAATTCACCCCTCCACTTT
cdr3_aa: CASGLVPTGSRNNSPLHF
clone_size: .
j_call: TRBJ1-6
v_call: TRBV12-5
d_call: TRBD1

cdr3_nt: TGTGCCAGCACCGAGCGGGGGGGCCCCTCCGAGACCCAGTACTTC
cdr3_aa: CASTERGGPSETQYF
clone_size: .
j_call: TRBJ2-5
v_call: TRBV5-6
d_call: TRBD2

cdr3_nt: TGTGCCACCAGTGATTTCTCGGGGACCCAGTACTTC
cdr3_aa: CATSDFSGTQYF
clone_size: .
j_call: TRBJ2-5
v_call: TRBV24-1
d_call: .

cdr3_nt: TGCACCATGGGACTAGCGGGGGGGAGCACAGATACGCAGTATTTT
cdr3_aa: CTMGLAGGSTDTQYF
clone_size: .
j_call: TRBJ2-3
v_call: TRBV29-1
d_call: TRBD2

cdr3_nt: TGCGCCAGCAGCTTGGAGGGGTTGAACACCGGGGAGCTGTTTTTT
cdr3_aa: CASSLEGLNTGELFF
clone_size: .
j_call: TRBJ2-2
v_call: TRBV5-1
d_call: .

cdr3_nt: TGTGCCAGCTCCCTAGCTCAAAGCTCCTACAATGAGCAGTTCTTC
cdr3_aa: CASSLAQSSYNEQFF
clone_size: .
j_call: TRBJ2-1
v_call: TRBV18
d_call: .

cdr3_nt: TGTGCCAGCAGCTTTGGCAGCACAGATACGCAGTATTTT
cdr3_aa: CASSFGSTDTQYF
clone_size: once
j_call: TRBJ2-3
v_call: TRBV5-6
d_call: .

cdr3_nt: TGTGCCAGCAGCTTAAGAGAGAACTATGGCTACACCTTC
cdr3_aa: CASSLRENYGYTF
clone_size: .
j_call: TRBJ1-2
v_call: TRBV7-8
d_call: .

cdr3_nt: TGTGCCAGCTCACCACCGGGGACAGATAGCAATCAGCCCCAGCATTTT
cdr3_aa: CASSPPGTDSNQPQHF
clone_size: few
j_call: TRBJ1-5
v_call: TRBV18
d_call: TRBD1

cdr3_nt: TGCAGTGCTAGTAAGGGACAGTATAGCAATCAGCCCCAGCATTTT
cdr3_aa: CSASKGQYSNQPQHF
clone_size: .
j_call: TRBJ1-5
v_call: TRBV20-1
d_call: TRBD1

cdr3_nt: TGTGCCAGAAGAAGGTCTCAGGGTTGGGATACGCAGTATTTT
cdr3_aa: CARRRSQGWDTQYF
clone_size: .
j_call: TRBJ2-3
v_call: TRBV2
d_call: .

cdr3_nt: TGTGCCAGCAGCCAAGTGACAGGTTCTAATTCACCCCTCCACTTT
cdr3_aa: CASSQVTGSNSPLHF
clone_size: .
j_call: TRBJ1-6
v_call: TRBV14
d_call: .

cdr3_nt: TGTGCCAGCAGTGAGATACAGGGGATCTCTGCAACTAATGAAAAACTGTTTTTT
cdr3_aa: CASSEIQGISATNEKLFF
clone_size: .
j_call: TRBJ1-4
v_call: TRBV6-1
d_call: TRBD1

cdr3_nt: TGCGCCAGCACTGTATCCCCGACAGCCGGAAACACCATATATTTT
cdr3_aa: CASTVSPTAGNTIYF
clone_size: .
j_call: TRBJ1-3
v_call: TRBV5-1
d_call: .

cdr3_nt: TGTGCCAGCACCCAGGGGCTGAATAATTCACCCCTCCACTTT
cdr3_aa: CASTQGLNNSPLHF
clone_size: .
j_call: TRBJ1-6
v_call: TRBV6-6
d_call: .

cdr3_nt: TGTGCCAGCAGTTATGGGGGGTCGGAAGTTGGCTACACCTTC
cdr3_aa: CASSYGGSEVGYTF
clone_size: .
j_call: TRBJ1-2
v_call: TRBV6-2/TRBV6-3
d_call: .